The 10 T cell receptor beta chains given below trace back to one sample, sequenced in a study of cytomegalovirus exposure and HLA in healthy donors. Repertoires were generated with immunoSEQ multiplex PCR, while TCRdb's copy carries only in-frame clones and drops some. The top ten hold about 12% of the sample, which has hundreds of thousands of clones, about 90% seen once. What was sequenced was PBMCs. All receptors come from a man in his late teens or twenties in good health and CMV-seropositive.

The CDR3 region is CATSRRDYGYTF. For the CDR3, the DNA is TGTGCCACCAGCAGACGGGATTATGGCTACACCTTC. The rearrangement links TRBV15 to TRBJ1-2; D gene uncertain. Germline V gene sequence: CDR1 LNHNV, CDR2 YYDKDF (reference sequence). The V gene lost 2 bases and the J gene lost 5 bases, with 6 bases spanning the gap. This CDR3 is built from 12 residues.

The V call is TRBV2, the J call TRBJ1-1; D uncertain. CDR1 is SNHLY and CDR2 is FYNNEI in the germline V gene. V lost 6 bases, J lost 7 bases, and 24 bases lay in between. This CDR3 has 16 amino acids. The CDR3 sequence: CASRGVAGTGSHEAFF. CDR3 nucleotide sequence: TGTGCCAGCAGAGGAGTGGCGGGCACGGGGAGTCATGAAGCTTTCTTT.

V is TRBV5-5 and J is TRBJ2-1; no clear D gene. The V gene lost 1 base and the J gene lost 5 bases, with 10 bases spanning the gap. Germline values: CDR1 SGHKS, CDR2 YYEKEE (reference sequence). This CDR3 contains 14 residues. The CDR3 loop reads CASSLPAGDNEQFF. The DNA of the CDR3 is TGTGCCAGCAGCTTGCCCGCCGGAGACAATGAGCAGTTCTTC.

The V and J genes are TRBV7-9 and TRBJ1-2, with D possibly matching TRBD1 (6 bases). The CDR3 has 14 residues. Germline loops: CDR1 SEHNR, CDR2 FQNEAQ (reference sequence). V was trimmed by 0 bases and J by 4 bases, leaving 9 bases between them. CDR3 DNA: TGTGCCAGCAGCTTAGCAGGACAGTTCTATGGCTACACCTTC. Its protein product is CASSLAGQFYGYTF. Using reference TRBV7-9 and TRBJ1-2 for the parts outside the CDR3, the full variable domain is DTGVSQNPRHKITKRGQNVTFRCDPISEHNRLYWYRQTLGQGPEFLTYFQNEAQLEKSRLLSDRFSAERPKGSFSTLEIQRTEQGDSAMYLCASSLAGQFYGYTFGSGTRLTVV.

The rearrangement uses TRBV5-6 and TRBJ2-5; 9 bases fit TRBD2. CDR3 length equals 14 residues. The V segment lost 1 base and the J segment 5 bases; nucleotides outside the gene matches: 3. Germline V CDR1 and CDR2: SGHDT, YYEEEE. The CDR3 reads CASSLLAGRETQYF. For the CDR3, the DNA is TGTGCCAGCAGCTTGCTAGCGGGACGGGAGACCCAGTACTTC. Combining the CDR3 with reference TRBV5-6 and TRBJ2-5 gives the whole variable domain DAGVTQSPTHLIKTRGQQVTLRCSPKSGHDTVSWYQQALGQGPQFIFQYYEEEERQRGNFPDRFSGHQFPNYSSELNVNALLLGDSALYLCASSLLAGRETQYFGPGTRLLVL.

CDR3 loop: CASSPQGFNEKLFF. CDR3 DNA: TGTGCCAGCAGCCCACAGGGATTTAACGAAAAACTGTTTTTT. The chain joins TRBV7-8 to TRBJ1-4; possibly TRBD1 for D (6 bases). Trimming removed 5 bases at V and 8 bases at J, with 15 bases between. Germline V gene data show CDR1 as SGHVS and CDR2 as FQNEAQ. The CDR3 consists of 14 residues.

J is TRBJ2-1 and V is TRBV7-2; D is perhaps TRBD2 (5 bases). V was pared by 5 bases and J by 4 bases, with 9 bases between. The CDR3 consists of 13 residues. Germline V gene data show CDR1 as SGHTA and CDR2 as FQGNSA. The CDR3 DNA follows: TGTGCCAGCAGCACTAGACTTTACAATGAGCAGTTCTTC. Its protein product is CASSTRLYNEQFF.

Remarks on this clone: The CDR3 does not end in the conserved phenylalanine or tryptophan, so this is likely a read error. The DNA is omitted, as the CDR3 cannot be located on it reliably, and the CDR3 follows TCRdb's listing. J is TRBJ2-7 and V is TRBV10-2; the table's TRBD1 call for D was not verified on the DNA. Germline CDR1 reads WSHSY; CDR2 reads SAAADI. 13 amino acids form the CDR3, both terminal residues included. The CDR3 sequence is CASSESGTERGQL.

The gene calls are TRBV11-2 and TRBJ1-3, with a tentative D call TRBD1 (5 bases). Trimming took 7 bases from V and 6 from J, leaving 13 bases between them. Germline loops: CDR1 SGHAT, CDR2 FQNNGV. The CDR3 extends over 13 amino acids. CDR3 DNA sequence: TGTGCCAGCAAAGGGGCCTTTTTAAACACCATATATTTT. This gives the protein CASKGAFLNTIYF.

The chain joins TRBV5-1 to TRBJ1-4; tentative D call: TRBD1 (5 bases). V lost 0 bases, J lost 6 bases, and 12 bases lay in between. Per germline, CDR1 SGHRS and CDR2 YFSETQ. The CDR3 consists of 15 residues. CDR3 sequence: CASSLVGTGDEKLFF. The CDR3 DNA follows: TGCGCCAGCAGCTTGGTTGGGACGGGAGATGAAAAACTGTTTTTT.